A single sample is the source of the 6 T cell receptor beta chains below, sequenced in a study of T-cell memory formation after mild COVID-19. TCRdb recomputed calls from the 5' RACE reads with MiXCR, one row per CDR3 protein. Seen here are 100,000 to 150,000 distinct CDR3 sequences, 15% to 20% observed once, and the top ten hold roughly 5.2%. Sequencing input: PBMCs or a T cell subset sorted from them (not recorded which). Receptor source: a man younger than 35 who had mild COVID-19 (a few samples of this study predate the infection). Cell type and time point are not known.

This clonotype was seen more than once but under ten times. The rearrangement links TRBV4-3 to TRBJ2-3; no reliable D call. Germline values: CDR1 LGHNA, CDR2 YSLEER. V dropped 1 base and J dropped 0 bases, with 11 bases sitting between them. This CDR3 is built from 16 residues. The CDR3 sequence: CASSQGLGQSTDTQYF. The CDR3 DNA reads TGCGCCAGCAGCCAAGGTTTAGGGCAGAGCACAGATACGCAGTATTTT.

This clonotype was observed many times. The CDR3 region has the DNA TGTGCCAGCAGCATGGCCCCAGGGACTGAGCAGTTCTTC. This gives the protein CASSMAPGTEQFF. The V call is TRBV7-2, the J call TRBJ2-1; the D call may be TRBD1 or TRBD2 (5 bases each). V lost 5 bases and J 9 bases, leaving 14 bases between the germline ends. Germline loops: CDR1 SGHTA, CDR2 FQGNSA. This CDR3 spans 13 amino acids.

The J gene is TRBJ2-2, the V gene TRBV20-1, with D possibly called TRBD1 or TRBD2 (5 bases each). Trimming pared 0 bases from V and 4 bases from J, leaving 12 bases between. The CDR3 length is 15 residues. Germline CDR1 is DFQATT and CDR2 is SNEGSKA (reference sequence). CDR3 sequence reads: CSARDYGGVTGELFF. CDR3 coding DNA: TGCAGTGCTAGAGATTATGGGGGTGTCACCGGGGAGCTGTTTTTT.

This clonotype was seen a handful of times. This chain joins TRBV7-2 and TRBJ2-2; D may be TRBD2 (6 bases). Trimming removed 4 bases at V and 7 bases at J, with 16 bases between. The germline gives CDR1 SGHTA, CDR2 FQGNSA. CDR3 length: 15 amino acids. Here the CDR3 DNA reads TGTGCCAGCAGCTCCTATATCCCGCGGGGCGGGGAGCTGTTTTTT. Its translation is CASSSYIPRGGELFF.

The chain is built from TRBV7-2 and TRBJ2-1; 10 nucleotides line up with TRBD2. The germline V gene encodes CDR1 SGHTA and CDR2 FQGNSA. The length of the CDR3 is 14 residues. Trimming took 6 bases from V and 10 from J; bases not matched to a gene: 9. The CDR3 DNA reads as TGTGCCAGCAGATCGGGACTAGCGACCCCAGAGCAGTTCTTC. Residues: CASRSGLATPEQFF.

The chain recombines TRBV9 with TRBJ2-7; maybe TRBD1 (5 bases). The CDR3 is 14 amino acids. CDR1 SGDLS and CDR2 YYNGEE come from the germline V gene. Trimming pared 4 bases from V and 3 bases from J, leaving 14 bases between. CDR3 loop: CASSLGQGDYEQYF. CDR3 nucleotide sequence: TGTGCCAGCAGCCTAGGGCAGGGTGACTACGAGCAGTACTTC.